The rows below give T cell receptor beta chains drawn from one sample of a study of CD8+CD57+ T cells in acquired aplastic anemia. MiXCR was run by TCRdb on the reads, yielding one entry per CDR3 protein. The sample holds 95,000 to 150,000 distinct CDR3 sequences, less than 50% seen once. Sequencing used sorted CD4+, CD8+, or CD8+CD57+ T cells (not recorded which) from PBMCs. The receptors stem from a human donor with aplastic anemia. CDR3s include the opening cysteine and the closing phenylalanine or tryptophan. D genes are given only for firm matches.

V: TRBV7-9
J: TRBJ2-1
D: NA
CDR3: CASSLIGALAYNEQFF

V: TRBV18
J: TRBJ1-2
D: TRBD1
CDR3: CASSPQGVNYGYTF

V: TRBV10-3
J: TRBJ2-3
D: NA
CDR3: CAISESMSLDTQYF

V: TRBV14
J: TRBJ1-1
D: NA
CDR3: CAGSREDMRTAFF

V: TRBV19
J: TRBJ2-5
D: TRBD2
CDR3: CASSIGGGRVETQYF

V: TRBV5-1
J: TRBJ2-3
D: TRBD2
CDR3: CASRSGGARTDTQYF

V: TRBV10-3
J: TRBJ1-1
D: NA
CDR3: CAISESQGDTEAFF

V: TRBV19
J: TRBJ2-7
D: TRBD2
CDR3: CASSRASGPYEQYF

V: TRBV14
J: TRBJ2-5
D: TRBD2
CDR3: CASSLRTSGGSQETQYF

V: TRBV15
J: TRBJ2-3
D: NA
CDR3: CATSRDLGSTDTQYF

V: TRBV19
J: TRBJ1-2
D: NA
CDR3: CASMGGSKDGYTF

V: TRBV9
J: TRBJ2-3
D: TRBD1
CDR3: CASSVTGGADTQYF

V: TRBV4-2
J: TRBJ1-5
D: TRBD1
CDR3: CASSPSGGGNRPQHF

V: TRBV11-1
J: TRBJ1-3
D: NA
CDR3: CASSRNRRSSGNTIYF

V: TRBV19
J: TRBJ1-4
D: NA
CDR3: CASRGQSGTNEKLFF